Listed below are T cell receptor beta chains from one sample, sequenced in a study of blood T cell repertoires in COVID-19. Sequencing was performed with immunoSEQ multiplex PCR; in TCRdb, only in-frame clones are kept and a portion is missing. The sample lists approximately 400,000 clones; 81% were seen once. The sample consisted of peripheral blood. Receptors were obtained from a human donor with acute or convalescent COVID-19. The donor label of this sample is uncertain. Both conserved end residues are part of each CDR3. Each record gives: V gene, D gene, clone size, J gene, CDR3 DNA, CDR3 protein. D genes are given only for firm matches. Expanded clones get a size class; other rows say once, few or many, or leave the size out.

v_gene: TRBV2
d_gene: NA
abundance: few
j_gene: TRBJ1-2
CDR3nt: TGTGCCAGCAGTGAAAATTACGGCAGGGCGTATGGCTACACCTTC
CDR3aa: CASSENYGRAYGYTF

v_gene: TRBV9
d_gene: NA
abundance: NA
j_gene: TRBJ2-7
CDR3nt: TGTGCCAGCAGCGTAGACGCGGGGTCAACCTACGAGCAGTACTTC
CDR3aa: CASSVDAGSTYEQYF

v_gene: TRBV5-1
d_gene: TRBD2
abundance: NA
j_gene: TRBJ2-3
CDR3nt: TGCGCCAGCAGCTTGGTACTAGCGGGGGGCACAGATACGCAGTATTTT
CDR3aa: CASSLVLAGGTDTQYF

v_gene: TRBV5-1
d_gene: TRBD2
abundance: NA
j_gene: TRBJ2-2
CDR3nt: TGCGCCAGCCGTACGGGAGGAGTGGGCACCGGGGAGCTGTTTTTT
CDR3aa: CASRTGGVGTGELFF

v_gene: TRBV6-5
d_gene: NA
abundance: NA
j_gene: TRBJ2-1
CDR3nt: TGTGCCAGCAAGCCTAGCTCCTACAATGAGCAGTTCTTC
CDR3aa: CASKPSSYNEQFF

v_gene: TRBV10-3
d_gene: NA
abundance: NA
j_gene: TRBJ1-3
CDR3nt: TGTGCCATCAGTGATTTCGAGCCGAGAAACACCATATATTTT
CDR3aa: CAISDFEPRNTIYF

v_gene: TRBV18
d_gene: TRBD1
abundance: once
j_gene: TRBJ2-7
CDR3nt: TGTGCCAGCTCACCCCTACCGGACAGGGTGAAGAACGAGCAGTACTTC
CDR3aa: CASSPLPDRVKNEQYF

v_gene: TRBV5-1
d_gene: NA
abundance: NA
j_gene: TRBJ2-3
CDR3nt: TGCGCCAGCAGCTTGTATGCGTTGGAGGATACGCAGTATTTT
CDR3aa: CASSLYALEDTQYF

v_gene: TRBV28
d_gene: TRBD1
abundance: once
j_gene: TRBJ1-2
CDR3nt: TGTGCCAGCAGTTTTTCGGGACAGGCTGGCACCTTC
CDR3aa: CASSFSGQAGTF

v_gene: TRBV7-7
d_gene: TRBD2
abundance: once
j_gene: TRBJ2-1
CDR3nt: TGTGCCAGCAGCCCCTCTAGCGGGGCCCTCAATGAGCAGTTCTTC
CDR3aa: CASSPSSGALNEQFF

v_gene: TRBV7-9
d_gene: NA
abundance: NA
j_gene: TRBJ2-7
CDR3nt: TGTGCCAGCAGCGAAGGCAGAGGGCAGTACTTC
CDR3aa: CASSEGRGQYF

v_gene: TRBV4-1
d_gene: NA
abundance: NA
j_gene: TRBJ1-4
CDR3nt: TGCGCCAGCAGCCAAGGACCGCGGGGGCGGGAAAAACTGTTTTTT
CDR3aa: CASSQGPRGREKLFF

v_gene: TRBV9
d_gene: NA
abundance: NA
j_gene: TRBJ1-1
CDR3nt: TGTGCCAGCAGCGTAGCCCCGGGAAACACTGAAGCTTTCTTT
CDR3aa: CASSVAPGNTEAFF

v_gene: TRBV15
d_gene: NA
abundance: once
j_gene: TRBJ1-3
CDR3nt: TGTGCCACCAGCAGAGATAGCACCTCGTCGAGGGGAAACACCATATATTTT
CDR3aa: CATSRDSTSSRGNTIYF

v_gene: TRBV14
d_gene: NA
abundance: NA
j_gene: TRBJ2-3
CDR3nt: TGTGCCAGCAGCCAAGGGCCAGCGGCCCCTCGGGATACGCAGTATTTT
CDR3aa: CASSQGPAAPRDTQYF

v_gene: TRBV2
d_gene: NA
abundance: NA
j_gene: TRBJ1-5
CDR3nt: TGTGCCAGCACCCGAGGGGGGGCGGGCCAGCCCCAGCATTTT
CDR3aa: CASTRGGAGQPQHF

v_gene: TRBV4-1
d_gene: NA
abundance: NA
j_gene: TRBJ1-2
CDR3nt: TGCGCCAGCAGACGACAGCAGGTCACAGCTAACTATGGCTACACCTTC
CDR3aa: CASRRQQVTANYGYTF

v_gene: TRBV5-1
d_gene: TRBD1
abundance: NA
j_gene: TRBJ1-5
CDR3nt: TGCGCCAGCAGCTTCGGGACAGGCCATCAGCCCCAGCATTTT
CDR3aa: CASSFGTGHQPQHF

v_gene: TRBV6-2/TRBV6-3
d_gene: TRBD2
abundance: NA
j_gene: TRBJ2-5
CDR3nt: TGTGCCAGCAGTCTCCTAGCGGGAGGGCGAGAGACCCAGTACTTC
CDR3aa: CASSLLAGGRETQYF

v_gene: TRBV28
d_gene: TRBD1
abundance: NA
j_gene: TRBJ1-2
CDR3nt: TGTGCCAGCGAGGGACAGGGTTATGGCTACACCTTC
CDR3aa: CASEGQGYGYTF

v_gene: TRBV30
d_gene: TRBD1
abundance: few
j_gene: TRBJ2-3
CDR3nt: TGTGCCTGGAGTGTACTGGGACAGGGGGCAGATACGCAGTATTTT
CDR3aa: CAWSVLGQGADTQYF

v_gene: TRBV6-1
d_gene: NA
abundance: few
j_gene: TRBJ2-7
CDR3nt: TGTGCCAGCAGTGAGCCCGGACAGCCCATCTCCTACGAGCAGTACTTC
CDR3aa: CASSEPGQPISYEQYF

v_gene: TRBV15
d_gene: NA
abundance: NA
j_gene: TRBJ1-1
CDR3nt: TGTGCCACCAGCAGAGAAAGGGGCATGAACACTGAAGCTTTCTTT
CDR3aa: CATSRERGMNTEAFF

v_gene: TRBV2
d_gene: NA
abundance: NA
j_gene: TRBJ1-1
CDR3nt: TGTGCCAGCAGTGAAGAAAGAGGCAGGGGATCGAACACTGAAGCTTTCTTT
CDR3aa: CASSEERGRGSNTEAFF

v_gene: TRBV5-1
d_gene: TRBD2
abundance: NA
j_gene: TRBJ2-1
CDR3nt: TGCGCCAGCAGTCCATCGGGACTAGCGGGGGGGAGCTCCTACAATGAGCAGTTCTTC
CDR3aa: CASSPSGLAGGSSYNEQFF

v_gene: TRBV6-5
d_gene: TRBD1
abundance: NA
j_gene: TRBJ1-2
CDR3nt: TGTGCCAGCAGGGCGACAGGGGGGGATGGCTACACCTTC
CDR3aa: CASRATGGDGYTF

v_gene: TRBV28
d_gene: TRBD2
abundance: NA
j_gene: TRBJ2-2
CDR3nt: TGTGCCAGCAGTTTGGGGGGGAGGAGAACCGGGGAGCTGTTTTTT
CDR3aa: CASSLGGRRTGELFF

v_gene: TRBV5-1
d_gene: TRBD2
abundance: NA
j_gene: TRBJ2-5
CDR3nt: TGCGCCAGCAGCAGAACCGGGACTAAAGAGACCCAGTACTTC
CDR3aa: CASSRTGTKETQYF

v_gene: TRBV7-8
d_gene: NA
abundance: NA
j_gene: TRBJ1-1
CDR3nt: TGTGCCAGCAGCTTAAGAACAGATTGGTACACTGAAGCTTTCTTT
CDR3aa: CASSLRTDWYTEAFF

v_gene: TRBV7-8
d_gene: NA
abundance: NA
j_gene: TRBJ1-1
CDR3nt: TGTGCCAGCGGCCCGGCTTCACGGGGGGCAGAAGCTTTCTTT
CDR3aa: CASGPASRGAEAFF

v_gene: TRBV5-1
d_gene: NA
abundance: few
j_gene: TRBJ1-2
CDR3nt: TGCGCCAGCAGCACTGGACAGTTCCACTATGGCTACACCTTC
CDR3aa: CASSTGQFHYGYTF

v_gene: TRBV5-1
d_gene: NA
abundance: NA
j_gene: TRBJ1-1
CDR3nt: TGCGCCAGCAGCTTACTACAGGGTGAAGCTTTCTTT
CDR3aa: CASSLLQGEAFF

v_gene: TRBV6-5
d_gene: TRBD1
abundance: NA
j_gene: TRBJ1-5
CDR3nt: TGTGCCAGCAGCGCAGGGGGCGGTCAGCCCCAGCATTTT
CDR3aa: CASSAGGGQPQHF